This T cell receptor (beta chain) was captured by sequencing in a study of tumor-infiltrating lymphocytes in primary liver carcinoma. Starting material of about 480 ng total RNA yielded TCR beta cDNA via a constant-region primer. Slightly modified ARM-PCR, run as three nested multiplex PCR rounds, produced the TCR beta libraries. The first two PCR rounds, around 10 cycles each, used TRBV1-TRBV30 forward primers and a C-beta reverse primer. TCRdb re-analysed the multiplex PCR reads in MiXCR, keeping a single row per CDR3 protein. The profile shows about 180,000 distinct CDR3 sequences, over 45% of them singletons. The CDR3 loop spans 14 amino acids. Looked up from germline, CDR1 is MNHEY and CDR2 is SVGAGI. Germline DNA was also extracted, while the blood RNA originated from unsorted whole blood. For this clonotype: A junction end diverges from the germline sequence, so it may reflect a read error.

Sequenced material: peripheral blood. The TCR comes from a man aged 35 to 55 with primary liver carcinoma and hepatitis B virus infection. This chain connects TRBV6-5 to TRBJ2-5, with D maybe TRBD1 (6 bases). In DNA form, the CDR3 reads TGTGCCAGCTGTTACTCAAGGACAGAAGAGACCCAGTACTTC. It yields the protein CASCYSRTEETQYF.